This T cell receptor beta chain is drawn from a study of graft-versus-host responses after intestinal transplantation. The overall study: Every one of the recipients received anti-thymocyte globulin induction and afterwards took tacrolimus and steroids for around 3 years. Points from the study as a whole: The marrow of recipients harbored GvH clones, and ileum or blood showed some of them first.

Concerning this clone itself: Its target is not known.

TCRdb keeps only in-frame clones here, not all; method: immunoSEQ multiplex PCR. The table lists roughly 120,000 clones, around nine tenths of them singletons, with roughly 0.2% in the top ten. The V end lost 6 bases, the J end lost 4 bases, and 15 bases lay between the germline ends. This CDR3 has 14 residues. CDR1 is LNHDA and CDR2 is SQIVND in the germline V gene (reference sequence). The sequence was collected from a human donor who received an intestinal transplant. The source material was unstimulated CD4+ T cells sorted from spleen or lymph node cells, sampled before intestinal transplant. The chain recombines TRBV19 with TRBJ1-2; D ambiguous. The CDR3 coding sequence is TGTGCCAGTAGGACCCTATCCCGAGGCTATGGCTACACCTTC. Residues: CASRTLSRGYGYTF.